The next 8 T cell receptor beta chains were all read from a single sample in a study of PD-L1 blockade in urothelial cancer (TCRdb year 2017). Libraries were prepared through the immunoSEQ multiplex PCR assay. This immuneACCESS table, as held by TCRdb, lists in-frame sequences with V and J called but not all clones. Of the missing ones, under half trace to an unresolved V gene in checked studies; the others have no known cause. This sample comprises about 86,000 clones, about 84% of them detected only once. Together, the top ten hold 13% to 15% of the sample. The sample's time point label is to be understood as: pretreatment peripheral blood. Source: PBMCs, taken around atezolizumab (anti-PD-L1) treatment. The receptor source for this set is a man aged 55 to 70 with urothelial cancer.

This clone was found once. In DNA, the CDR3 is TGTGCCAGCAGCTTAGGGGGGGGGACCTTAGCGAACACCGGGGAGCTGTTTTTT. Its translation: CASSLGGGTLANTGELFF. V is TRBV11-2 and J is TRBJ2-2; 7 nucleotides align to TRBD2. The V segment lost 1 base and the J segment 0 bases; nucleotides outside the gene matches: 8. CDR3 length: 18 residues. CDR1 is SGHAT, CDR2 FQNNGV, per germline.

The V call is TRBV5-1, the J call TRBJ2-2, with D unresolved. Germline CDR1 is SGHRS and CDR2 is YFSETQ. V was trimmed by 0 bases and J by 0 bases, leaving 3 bases between them. There are 14 residues in the CDR3. The CDR3: CASSLDTNTGELFF. The CDR3, as DNA: TGCGCCAGCAGCTTGGACACGAACACCGGGGAGCTGTTTTTT. The full variable domain, in which reference TRBV5-1 and TRBJ2-2 provide the parts outside the CDR3, is KAGVTQTPRYLIKTRGQQVTLSCSPISGHRSVSWYQQTPGQGLQFLFEYFSETQRNKGNFPGRFSGRQFSNSRSEMNVSTLELGDSALYLCASSLDTNTGELFFGEGSRLTVL.

This rearrangement joins TRBV28 to TRBJ1-5; no reliable D call. Germline loops: CDR1 MDHEN, CDR2 SYDVKM. The ends were cut back, 3 bases at V and 6 bases at J, with 21 bases in the middle. This CDR3 has 17 residues. CDR3 sequence reads: CASSFSVRVGSRQPQHF. The CDR3 DNA is TGTGCCAGCAGTTTTAGCGTGAGGGTAGGGTCCCGTCAGCCCCAGCATTTT.

The rearrangement links TRBV28 to TRBJ2-7; 10 bases map to TRBD1. The V segment lost 5 bases and the J segment 0 bases; nucleotides outside the gene matches: 7. This CDR3 has 16 residues. Germline V gives CDR1 MDHEN, CDR2 SYDVKM. As DNA, the CDR3 is TGTGCCAGCAGTGCGCCTGGGACAGGGGTCTCCTACGAGCAGTACTTC. It codes for CASSAPGTGVSYEQYF.

The chain employs TRBV28 and TRBJ1-5, with TRBD1 identical over 8 bases. Germline-derived CDR1 and CDR2 are MDHEN and SYDVKM. This CDR3 spans 14 amino acids. V shed 6 bases and J 7 bases; nucleotides not matched to a gene: 8. CDR3: CASRSGGAGQPQHF. In DNA, the CDR3 is TGTGCCAGCAGGTCAGGGGGCGCGGGACAGCCCCAGCATTTT.

V gene TRBV14 combines with J gene TRBJ2-5; tentative D call: TRBD2 (6 bases). The CDR3 runs to 16 residues. In germline, CDR1 is SGHDN, CDR2 FVKESK. V lost 4 bases to trimming and J lost 2 bases, with 17 bases between them. This CDR3 is CASSRGRGRGQETQYF. The CDR3 DNA sequence: TGTGCCAGCAGCCGGGGAAGAGGGCGGGGACAAGAGACCCAGTACTTC.

The rearrangement uses TRBV6-1 and TRBJ1-6; D gene ambiguous. The CDR3 has 15 residues. Germline lookup yields CDR1 MNHNS and CDR2 SASEGT. Trimming pared 2 bases from V and 0 bases from J, leaving 5 bases between. The CDR3 region is CASSESSSYNSPLHF. CDR3 coding DNA: TGTGCCAGCAGTGAAAGTAGCTCCTATAATTCACCCCTCCACTTT.

This clone was seen more than once but under ten times. This chain uses TRBV7-9 with TRBJ1-2, with 7 bases aligning to TRBD1. The CDR3 sequence is 16 residues long. Germline V gene sequence: CDR1 SEHNR, CDR2 FQNEAQ (reference sequence). Germline trimming cut 5 bases from V and 0 bases from J; bases unmatched to any gene: 9. The DNA for the CDR3 is TGTGCCAGCAGCCCCCCCCGGGACAGCTCTAACTATGGCTACACCTTC. Its protein product is CASSPPRDSSNYGYTF.